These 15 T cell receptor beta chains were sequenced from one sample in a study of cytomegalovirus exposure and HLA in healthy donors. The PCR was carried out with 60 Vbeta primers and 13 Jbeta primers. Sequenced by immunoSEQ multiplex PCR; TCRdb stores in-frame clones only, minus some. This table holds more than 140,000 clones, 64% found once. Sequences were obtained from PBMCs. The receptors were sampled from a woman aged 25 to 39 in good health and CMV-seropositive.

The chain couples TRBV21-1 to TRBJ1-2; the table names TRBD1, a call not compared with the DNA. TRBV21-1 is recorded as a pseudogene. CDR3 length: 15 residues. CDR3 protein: CASSKVFGGDYGYTF. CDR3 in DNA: TGTGCCAGCAGCAAAGTATTTGGGGGCGACTATGGCTACACCTTC.

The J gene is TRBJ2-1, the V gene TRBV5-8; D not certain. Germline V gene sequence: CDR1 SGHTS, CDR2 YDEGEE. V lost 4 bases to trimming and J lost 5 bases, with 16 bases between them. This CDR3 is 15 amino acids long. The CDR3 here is CASSPNPKSHNEQFF. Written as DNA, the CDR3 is TGTGCCAGCAGCCCTAACCCCAAATCCCACAATGAGCAGTTCTTC.

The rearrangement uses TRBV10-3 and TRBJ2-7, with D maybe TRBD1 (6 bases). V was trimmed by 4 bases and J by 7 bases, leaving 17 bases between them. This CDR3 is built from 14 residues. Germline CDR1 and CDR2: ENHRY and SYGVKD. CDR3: CAISVQGLSLEQYF. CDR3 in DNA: TGTGCCATCAGTGTCCAGGGGCTAAGCTTGGAGCAGTACTTC.

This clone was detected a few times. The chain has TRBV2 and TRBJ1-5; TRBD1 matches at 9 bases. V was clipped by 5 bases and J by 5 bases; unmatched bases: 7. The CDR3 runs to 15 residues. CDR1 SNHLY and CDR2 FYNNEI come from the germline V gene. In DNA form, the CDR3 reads TGTGCCAGCAGTCAAGAGACAGGGGGGGATCAGCCCCAGCATTTT. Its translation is CASSQETGGDQPQHF.

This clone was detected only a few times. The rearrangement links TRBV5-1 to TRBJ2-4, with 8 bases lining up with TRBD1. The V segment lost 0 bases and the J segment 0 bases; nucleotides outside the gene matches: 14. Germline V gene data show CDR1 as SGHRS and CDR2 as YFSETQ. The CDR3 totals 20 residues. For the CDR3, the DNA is TGCGCCAGCAGCTTGGAACGCCAGGGGGCGCTGGTACTAGCCAAAAACATTCAGTACTTC. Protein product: CASSLERQGALVLAKNIQYF.

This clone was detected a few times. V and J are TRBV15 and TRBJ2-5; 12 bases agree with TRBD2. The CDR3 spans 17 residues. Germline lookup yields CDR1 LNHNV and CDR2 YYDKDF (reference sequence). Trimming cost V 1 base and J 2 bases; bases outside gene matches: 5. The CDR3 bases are TGTGCCACCAGCAGAGCACTAGCGGGGGGACTACAAGAGACCCAGTACTTC. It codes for CATSRALAGGLQETQYF.

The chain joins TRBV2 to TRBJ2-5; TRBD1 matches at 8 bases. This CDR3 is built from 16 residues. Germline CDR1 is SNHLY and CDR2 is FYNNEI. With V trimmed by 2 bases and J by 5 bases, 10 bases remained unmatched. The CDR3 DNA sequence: TGTGCCAGCAGTGAAAAGGGGGCAGGGGGCTCGGAGACCCAGTACTTC. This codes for CASSEKGAGGSETQYF. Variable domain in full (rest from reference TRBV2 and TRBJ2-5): EPEVTQTPSHQVTQMGQEVILRCVPISNHLYFYWYRQILGQKVEFLVSFYNNEISEKSEIFDDQFSVERPDGSNFTLKIRSTKLEDSAMYFCASSEKGAGGSETQYFGPGTRLLVL.

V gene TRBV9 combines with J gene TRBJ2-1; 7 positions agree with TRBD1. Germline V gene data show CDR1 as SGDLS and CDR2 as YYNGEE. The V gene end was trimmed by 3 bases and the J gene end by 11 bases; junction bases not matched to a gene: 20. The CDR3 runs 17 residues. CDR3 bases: TGTGCCAGCAGCGCGGACAGGACCCTGCCCAGGACGGGGAAGCAGTTCTTC. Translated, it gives CASSADRTLPRTGKQFF.

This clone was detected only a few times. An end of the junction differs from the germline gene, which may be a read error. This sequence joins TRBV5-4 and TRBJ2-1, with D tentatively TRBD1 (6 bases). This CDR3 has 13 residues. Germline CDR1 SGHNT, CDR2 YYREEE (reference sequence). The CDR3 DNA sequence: TGTGCCAGCAGTTTGGGGGCGTTCGGTGAGCAGTTCTTC. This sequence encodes CASSLGAFGEQFF.

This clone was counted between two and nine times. This CDR3 is CASSSYQNTGELFF. The CDR3 DNA reads TGTGCCAGCAGCTCCTATCAGAACACCGGGGAGCTGTTTTTT. This rearrangement joins TRBV5-5 to TRBJ2-2; D call uncertain. Germline V CDR1 and CDR2: SGHKS, YYEKEE (reference sequence). This CDR3 is 14 amino acids long. Trimming stripped 3 bases from V and 1 base from J, with 7 bases between.

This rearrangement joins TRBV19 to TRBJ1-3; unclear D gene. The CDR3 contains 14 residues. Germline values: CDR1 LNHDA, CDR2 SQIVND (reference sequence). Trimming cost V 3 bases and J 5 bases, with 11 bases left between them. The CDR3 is CASSIYGIRNTIYF. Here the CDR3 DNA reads TGTGCCAGTAGTATCTACGGTATTAGAAACACCATATATTTT.

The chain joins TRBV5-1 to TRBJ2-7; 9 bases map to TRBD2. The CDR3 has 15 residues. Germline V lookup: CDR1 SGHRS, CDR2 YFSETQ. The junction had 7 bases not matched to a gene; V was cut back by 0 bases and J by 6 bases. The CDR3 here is CASSLAAGGPGEQYF. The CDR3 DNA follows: TGCGCCAGCAGCTTGGCGGCGGGAGGGCCTGGCGAGCAGTACTTC.

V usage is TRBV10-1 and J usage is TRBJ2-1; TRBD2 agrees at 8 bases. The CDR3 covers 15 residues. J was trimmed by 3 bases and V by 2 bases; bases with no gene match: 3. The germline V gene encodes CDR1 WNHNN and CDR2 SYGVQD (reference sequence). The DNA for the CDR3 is TGCGCCAGCAGTGAGAGCGGGAGAGACTACAATGAGCAGTTCTTC. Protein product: CASSESGRDYNEQFF.

This CDR3 is CASSLEVPGSGYTF. The CDR3 coding sequence is TGTGCCAGCAGCTTAGAAGTCCCGGGGTCTGGCTACACCTTC. The chain has TRBV7-9 and TRBJ1-2; no firm D call. Deletions cut 1 base from V and 7 bases from J, with 13 bases between. The V gene's germline CDR1 is SEHNR and CDR2 FQNEAQ (reference sequence). The CDR3 loop spans 14 amino acids.

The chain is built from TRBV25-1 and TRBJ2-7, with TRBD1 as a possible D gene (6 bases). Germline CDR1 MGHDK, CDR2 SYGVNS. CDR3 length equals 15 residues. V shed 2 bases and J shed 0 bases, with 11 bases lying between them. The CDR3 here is CASSEQQGPSYEQYF. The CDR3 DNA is TGTGCCAGCAGTGAACAACAGGGCCCCTCCTACGAGCAGTACTTC.